The source of this T cell receptor (beta chain) is a study of T-cell reconstitution after alpha-beta-depleted transplantation in children. This clonotype has at least ten counts. Sequence at one end of the junction differs from germline and may be a read error. Preparation of the TCRbeta library used unique molecular identifiers. TCRdb processed the PCR reads anew with MiXCR; each CDR3 protein has one entry. The data hold some 240,000 distinct CDR3 sequences, with about 12% observed a single time. The germline V gene encodes CDR1 SEHNR and CDR2 FQNEAQ (reference sequence). There are 15 residues in the CDR3.

This rearrangement joins TRBV7-9 to TRBJ2-1; D possibly corresponds to TRBD1 (7 bases). The receptor was isolated from a human donor who donated a stem cell graft to a child with acute lymphoblastic leukemia. The sample was PBMCs from the stem cell graft donor, taken from the stem cell graft. This CDR3 is CASSLGQGGYNEQFF. The CDR3, as DNA: TGTGCCAGCAGTTTAGGGCAGGGGGGTTACAATGAGCAGTTCTTC.